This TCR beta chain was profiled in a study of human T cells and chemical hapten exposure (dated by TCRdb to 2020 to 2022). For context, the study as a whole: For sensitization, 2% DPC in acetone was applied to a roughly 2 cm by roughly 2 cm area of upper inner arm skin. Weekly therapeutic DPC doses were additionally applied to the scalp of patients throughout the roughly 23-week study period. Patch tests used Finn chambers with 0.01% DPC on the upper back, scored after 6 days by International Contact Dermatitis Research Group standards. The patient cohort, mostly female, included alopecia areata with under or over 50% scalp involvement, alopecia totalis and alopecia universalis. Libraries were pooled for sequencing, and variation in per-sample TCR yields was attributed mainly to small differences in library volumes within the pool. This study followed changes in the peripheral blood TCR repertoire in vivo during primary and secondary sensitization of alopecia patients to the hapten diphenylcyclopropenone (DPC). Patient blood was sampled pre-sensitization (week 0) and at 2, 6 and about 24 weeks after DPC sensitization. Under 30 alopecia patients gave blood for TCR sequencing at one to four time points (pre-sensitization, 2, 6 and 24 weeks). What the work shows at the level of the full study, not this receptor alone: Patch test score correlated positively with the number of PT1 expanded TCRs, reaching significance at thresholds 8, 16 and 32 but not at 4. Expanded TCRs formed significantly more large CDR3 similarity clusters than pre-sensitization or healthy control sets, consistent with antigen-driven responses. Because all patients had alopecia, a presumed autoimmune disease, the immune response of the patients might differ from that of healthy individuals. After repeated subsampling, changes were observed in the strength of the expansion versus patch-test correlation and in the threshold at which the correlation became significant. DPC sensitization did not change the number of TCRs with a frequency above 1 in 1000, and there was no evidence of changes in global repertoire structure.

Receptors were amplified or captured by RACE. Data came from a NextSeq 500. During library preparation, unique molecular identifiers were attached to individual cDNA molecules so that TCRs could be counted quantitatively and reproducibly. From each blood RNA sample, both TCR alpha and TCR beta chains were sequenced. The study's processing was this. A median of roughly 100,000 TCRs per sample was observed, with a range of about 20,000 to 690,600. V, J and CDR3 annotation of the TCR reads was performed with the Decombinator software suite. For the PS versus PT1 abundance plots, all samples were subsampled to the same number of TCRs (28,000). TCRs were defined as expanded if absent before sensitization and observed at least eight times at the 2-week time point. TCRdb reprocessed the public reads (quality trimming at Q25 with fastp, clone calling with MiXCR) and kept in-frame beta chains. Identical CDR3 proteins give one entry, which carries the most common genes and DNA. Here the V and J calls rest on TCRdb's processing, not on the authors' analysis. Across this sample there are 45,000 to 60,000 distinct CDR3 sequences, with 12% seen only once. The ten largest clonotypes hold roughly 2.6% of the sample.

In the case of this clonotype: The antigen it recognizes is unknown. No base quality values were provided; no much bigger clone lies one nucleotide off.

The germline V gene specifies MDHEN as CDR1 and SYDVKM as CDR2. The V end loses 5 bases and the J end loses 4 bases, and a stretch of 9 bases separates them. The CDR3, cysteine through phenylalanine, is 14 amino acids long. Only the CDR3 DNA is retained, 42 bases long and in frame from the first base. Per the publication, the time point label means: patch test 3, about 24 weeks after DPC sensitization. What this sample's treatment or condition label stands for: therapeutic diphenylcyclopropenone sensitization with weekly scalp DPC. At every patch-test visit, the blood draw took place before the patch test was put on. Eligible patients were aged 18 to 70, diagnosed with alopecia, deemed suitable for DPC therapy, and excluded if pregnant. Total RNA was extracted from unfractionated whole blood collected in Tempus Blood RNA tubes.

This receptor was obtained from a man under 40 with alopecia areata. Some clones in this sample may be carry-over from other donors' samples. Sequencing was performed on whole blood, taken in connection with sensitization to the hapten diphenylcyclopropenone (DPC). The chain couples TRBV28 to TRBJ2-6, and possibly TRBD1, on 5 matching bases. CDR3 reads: CASSSRAGANVLTF. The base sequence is TGTGCCAGCAGTAGCAGGGCCGGGGCCAACGTCCTGACTTTC. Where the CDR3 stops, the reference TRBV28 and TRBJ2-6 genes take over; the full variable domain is DVKVTQSSRYLVKRTGEKVFLECVQDMDHENMFWYRQDPGLGLRLIYFSYDVKMKEKGDIPEGYSVSREKKERFSLILESASTNQTSMYLCASSSRAGANVLTFGAGSRLTVL.